The 29 T cell receptor beta chains in this list originate from one sample, sequenced in a study of a mutant IDH1 vaccine in newly diagnosed glioma. Which antigens these TCRs recognize remains unknown. Indicated time point: week 11, during vaccination. Topical imiquimod was applied with each vaccine dose, which held 300 ug of mutant IDH1 20-mer peptide. Profiled with immunoSEQ multiplex PCR; TCRdb holds only in-frame clones, not every one. The table lists around 26,000 clones, just over 70% of them singletons. Sequenced material: peripheral blood mononuclear cells (PBMCs), taken from a glioma patient whose treatment included an IDH1 peptide vaccine. Source of these receptors: a man younger than 35 with glioma. Some clones in this sample may be carry-over from other donors' samples.

This clone is classed as medium-sized. The chain has TRBV4-3 and TRBJ2-7; 11 bases line up with TRBD1. Germline assignment: CDR1 LGHNA and CDR2 YSLEER. This CDR3 has 17 residues. With V trimmed by 0 bases and J by 4 bases, 8 bases remained unmatched. Here the CDR3 DNA reads TGCGCCAGCAGCCAAGAAAGCTTTGGGGACAGGGGGTACGAGCAGTACTTC. Protein sequence: CASSQESFGDRGYEQYF.

This sequence joins TRBV5-1 and TRBJ1-4, with D hard to call. Germline CDR1 and CDR2: SGHRS and YFSETQ. V was cut by 1 base and J by 0 bases, with 10 bases left in between. The CDR3 runs to 16 residues. For the CDR3, the DNA is TGCGCCAGCAGCTTGCGGCCCCTTGCAACTAATGAAAAACTGTTTTTT. This translates into CASSLRPLATNEKLFF.

The chain employs TRBV6-1 and TRBJ1-5, with D unresolved. The CDR3 contains 14 residues. Germline V gene lookup returns CDR1 MNHNS and CDR2 SASEGT. V was trimmed by 1 base and J by 4 bases, leaving 8 bases between them. CDR3 residues: CASSEVPSNQPQHF. In DNA form, the CDR3 reads TGTGCCAGCAGTGAAGTGCCAAGTAATCAGCCCCAGCATTTT.

The rearrangement joins TRBV7-9 to TRBJ2-7; 8 nucleotides match TRBD2. CDR1 and CDR2 from the germline V gene are SEHNR and FQNEAQ (reference sequence). The CDR3 is 19 residues long. The V segment lost 5 bases and the J segment 5 bases; nucleotides outside the gene matches: 23. CDR3 coding DNA: TGTGCCAGCAGCCCCTCCGGGACCCAAAGAGCGGGGACTAGAGACGAGCAGTACTTC. Amino acids: CASSPSGTQRAGTRDEQYF.

This clone was detected only a few times. This chain links TRBV29-1 with TRBJ1-1; D perhaps matches TRBD1 (6 bases). Trimming left V 4 bases short and J 10 bases short, with 16 bases between. The germline V gene has CDR1 SQVTM and CDR2 ANQGSEA. The CDR3 has 12 residues. The CDR3 reads CSVVGEGVGAFF. The CDR3 DNA follows: TGCAGCGTTGTTGGGGAGGGGGTCGGAGCTTTCTTT. Full variable domain (missing parts from reference TRBV29-1 and TRBJ1-1): SAVISQKPSRDICQRGTSLTIQCQVDSQVTMMFWYRQQPGQSLTLIATANQGSEATYESGFVIDKFPISRPNLTFSTLTVSNMSPEDSSIYLCSVVGEGVGAFFGQGTRLTVV.

The chain carries TRBV5-4 and TRBJ2-1; 7 bases agree with TRBD2. In germline, CDR1 is SGHNT, CDR2 YYREEE (reference sequence). With V trimmed by 8 bases and J by 5 bases, 10 bases remained unmatched. This CDR3 is built from 14 residues. The CDR3 reads CASHSSGQHNEQFF. In DNA form, the CDR3 reads TGTGCCAGTCACTCTAGCGGTCAACACAATGAGCAGTTCTTC.

The chain has TRBV6-1 and TRBJ2-1; 10 bases agree with TRBD2. In germline, CDR1 is MNHNS, CDR2 SASEGT. V gave up 1 base and J gave up 8 bases; unmatched junction bases: 5. The CDR3 extends over 15 amino acids. The CDR3 region is CASSEDQREGDEQFF. The DNA for the CDR3 is TGTGCCAGCAGTGAAGACCAGCGGGAGGGAGATGAGCAGTTCTTC.

A few counts support this clone. The rearrangement links TRBV11-2 to TRBJ1-1; no firm D call. Germline CDR1 is SGHAT and CDR2 is FQNNGV. The CDR3 contains 15 residues. Between the trimmed V and J ends, which lost 0 bases and 0 bases, there was a span of 8 bases. As DNA, the CDR3 is TGTGCCAGCAGCTTAGAGCGGCCGTTGAACACTGAAGCTTTCTTT. It translates to CASSLERPLNTEAFF.

This chain links TRBV7-9 with TRBJ2-7; D is perhaps TRBD2 (6 bases). This CDR3 is built from 14 residues. Germline values: CDR1 SEHNR, CDR2 FQNEAQ (reference sequence). The ends were cut back, 5 bases at V and 6 bases at J, with 17 bases in the middle. The CDR3 loop reads CASSAGLRVREQYF. In nucleotides, the CDR3 is TGTGCCAGCAGCGCTGGACTACGCGTCCGCGAGCAGTACTTC.

The CDR3 DNA sequence: TGCGCCAGCAGCCAAGATCTCAGCAGGAGCAATGAGCAGTTCTTC. The encoded protein is CASSQDLSRSNEQFF. J is TRBJ2-1 and V is TRBV4-1; D unclear. Trimming left V 0 bases short and J 6 bases short, with 12 bases between. Germline values: CDR1 MGHRA, CDR2 YSYEKL. The CDR3 sequence is 15 residues long.

Details on this clone: The same CDR3 also results from other DNA sequences found in this sample. V usage is TRBV9 and J usage is TRBJ1-1; 7 bases fit TRBD1. Germline V gives CDR1 SGDLS, CDR2 YYNGEE. CDR3 length: 13 amino acids. The junction had 2 bases not matched to a gene; V was cut back by 3 bases and J by 3 bases. The CDR3 spells CASSAGQDTEAFF. In nucleotides, the CDR3 is TGTGCCAGCAGCGCAGGACAGGACACTGAAGCTTTCTTT.

This clone occurred once. The rearrangement uses TRBV27 and TRBJ2-7; 12 bases are a match to TRBD2. Germline loops: CDR1 MNHEY, CDR2 SMNVEV (reference sequence). V was pared by 6 bases and J by 0 bases, with 6 bases of the junction left unmatched. CDR3 size: 16 residues. CDR3 bases: TGTGCCAGCAGCCATTCTAGCGGGAGGGGCTCCTACGAGCAGTACTTC. This encodes CASSHSSGRGSYEQYF.

This clone was seen a single time. V usage is TRBV5-4 and J usage is TRBJ2-5; D remains unclear. In germline, CDR1 is SGHNT, CDR2 YYREEE (reference sequence). This CDR3 is 14 amino acids long. V was cut by 0 bases and J by 4 bases, with 10 bases left in between. The CDR3 DNA reads TGTGCCAGCAGCTTGGAGGGCTCTGCAGAGACCCAGTACTTC. Its translation is CASSLEGSAETQYF.

The V call is TRBV29-1, the J call TRBJ1-6, with D uncertain. Germline CDR1 and CDR2: SQVTM and ANQGSEA. This CDR3 contains 14 residues. Between the trimmed V and J ends, which lost 3 bases and 9 bases, there was a span of 15 bases. This CDR3 is CSVDDLNLCSPLHF. The CDR3 DNA follows: TGCAGCGTTGACGATCTAAATTTATGTTCACCCCTCCACTTT. The full variable domain, with the rest looked up from reference TRBV29-1 and TRBJ1-6, is SAVISQKPSRDICQRGTSLTIQCQVDSQVTMMFWYRQQPGQSLTLIATANQGSEATYESGFVIDKFPISRPNLTFSTLTVSNMSPEDSSIYLCSVDDLNLCSPLHFGNGTRLTVT.

This clone was recorded once. J is TRBJ2-1 and V is TRBV4-2; the match to TRBD2 covers 10 bases. Germline CDR1 LGHNA, CDR2 YNFKEQ. J was trimmed by 7 bases and V by 0 bases; bases with no gene match: 6. The CDR3 has 16 residues. The CDR3 loop is CASSQETAGGRNEQFF. The CDR3 DNA is TGTGCCAGCAGCCAAGAGACAGCGGGAGGGAGGAATGAGCAGTTCTTC.

This clone was counted only a few times. The chain couples TRBV4-1 to TRBJ1-1; D perhaps matches TRBD1 (6 bases). The CDR3 spans 14 residues. In germline, CDR1 is MGHRA, CDR2 YSYEKL. The ends were cut back, 1 base at V and 4 bases at J, with 10 bases in the middle. For the CDR3, the DNA is TGCGCCAGCAGCCAAGCCGGGGGCACCACTGAAGCTTTCTTT. As protein: CASSQAGGTTEAFF.

This clone occurred a few times. The V gene is TRBV7-8, the J gene TRBJ1-6; D may be TRBD1 (6 bases). CDR3 size: 16 residues. Germline CDR1 SGHVS, CDR2 FQNEAQ. V was cut by 3 bases and J by 0 bases, with 9 bases left in between. This CDR3 reads CASSFRGPSYNSPLHF. CDR3 nucleotide sequence: TGTGCCAGCAGCTTCAGGGGACCCTCCTATAATTCACCCCTCCACTTT.

The chain has TRBV29-1 and TRBJ1-1; a weak D match, TRBD1 (6 bases). V dropped 3 bases and J dropped 4 bases, with 6 bases sitting between them. CDR3 length: 11 amino acids. CDR1 SQVTM and CDR2 ANQGSEA come from the germline V gene. The CDR3 is CSVEGATEAFF. The CDR3 DNA follows: TGCAGCGTTGAGGGGGCCACTGAAGCTTTCTTT.

V and J are TRBV6-5 and TRBJ1-2; 7 bases fit TRBD1. The CDR3 is 14 amino acids. The V and J ends lost 5 bases and 6 bases, in that order; junction bases with no gene match: 9. Germline CDR1 reads MNHEY; CDR2 reads SVGAGI. The CDR3 DNA follows: TGTGCCAGCAGTACGACAGGGCCCTCTAATGGCTACACCTTC. Translating it yields CASSTTGPSNGYTF.

V usage is TRBV29-1 and J usage is TRBJ1-1; D might be TRBD1 (6 bases). CDR3 length: 13 amino acids. Looked up from germline, CDR1 is SQVTM and CDR2 is ANQGSEA. Deletions cut 6 bases from V and 5 bases from J, with 16 bases between. CDR3 sequence (DNA): TGCAGCGTGGGGACAATTGGGAGGACTGAAGCTTTCTTT. Translated, it gives CSVGTIGRTEAFF. Filled out from reference TRBV29-1 and TRBJ1-1, the complete variable domain reads SAVISQKPSRDICQRGTSLTIQCQVDSQVTMMFWYRQQPGQSLTLIATANQGSEATYESGFVIDKFPISRPNLTFSTLTVSNMSPEDSSIYLCSVGTIGRTEAFFGQGTRLTVV.

This sequence joins TRBV14 and TRBJ2-3; tentative D call: TRBD1 (6 bases). The CDR3 length is 17 residues. Trimming removed 4 bases at V and 0 bases at J, with 17 bases between. The germline CDR1 and CDR2 sequences are SGHDN and FVKESK. CDR3 loop: CASSRLGGQRSTDTQYF. The CDR3 bases are TGTGCCAGCAGCCGCCTTGGGGGACAAAGGAGCACAGATACGCAGTATTTT.

The CDR3 coding sequence is TGCGCCAGCAGCCAAGATTTTGGCGGGCCGGGGGATACGCAGTATTTT. It encodes CASSQDFGGPGDTQYF. The chain is built from TRBV4-1 and TRBJ2-3; weak D call: TRBD2 (5 bases). The CDR3 covers 16 residues. The V end lost 0 bases, the J end lost 6 bases, and 16 bases lay between the germline ends. In germline, CDR1 is MGHRA, CDR2 YSYEKL.

This clone was detected only once. V gene TRBV19 combines with J gene TRBJ1-1; 9 bases map to TRBD1. The V and J ends lost 6 bases and 1 base, in that order; junction bases with no gene match: 6. CDR1 and CDR2 (germline): LNHDA, SQIVND (reference sequence). The CDR3 loop spans 15 amino acids. CDR3 sequence: CASRGPGQGNTEAFF. CDR3 coding DNA: TGTGCCAGTAGAGGACCGGGACAGGGGAACACTGAAGCTTTCTTT.

The V and J genes are TRBV30 and TRBJ1-2; 8 bases are shared with TRBD1. Germline V lookup: CDR1 GTSNPN, CDR2 SVGIG (reference sequence). The CDR3 is made up of 15 amino acids. Trimming cost V 0 bases and J 2 bases; bases outside gene matches: 5. CDR3 residues: CAWSVRQGLNYGYTF. CDR3 bases: TGTGCCTGGAGTGTACGACAGGGGCTCAACTATGGCTACACCTTC.

The rearrangement links TRBV30 to TRBJ2-1, with 11 bases aligning to TRBD2. CDR3 length: 15 residues. Germline loops: CDR1 GTSNPN, CDR2 SVGIG (reference sequence). V dropped 1 base and J dropped 4; count of bases not matched to a gene: 3. CDR3 protein: CAWSDLAGGYNEQFF. In DNA form, the CDR3 reads TGTGCCTGGAGTGACCTAGCGGGGGGATACAATGAGCAGTTCTTC.

This clone occurred once. The chain has TRBV30 and TRBJ1-2; unclear D gene. V was trimmed by 4 bases and J by 0 bases, leaving 12 bases between them. The CDR3 contains 14 residues. Germline V gives CDR1 GTSNPN, CDR2 SVGIG (reference sequence). The CDR3 sequence: CAWKGRLANYGYTF. The CDR3 coding sequence is TGTGCCTGGAAAGGACGTCTAGCTAACTATGGCTACACCTTC. Full variable domain (remainder filled in from reference TRBV30 and TRBJ1-2): SQTIHQWPATLVQPVGSPLSLECTVEGTSNPNLYWYRQAAGRGLQLLFYSVGIGQISSEVPQNLSASRPQDRQFILSSKKLLLSDSGFYLCAWKGRLANYGYTFGSGTRLTVV.

There are a few counts of this clone. CDR3 sequence: CSATDSMGLFF. Here the CDR3 DNA reads TGCAGTGCTACCGACAGCATGGGGCTGTTTTTT. The V gene is TRBV20-1, the J gene TRBJ2-2; tentative D call: TRBD1 (5 bases). Germline loops: CDR1 DFQATT, CDR2 SNEGSKA (reference sequence). Trimming pared 4 bases from V and 13 bases from J, leaving 13 bases between. CDR3 size: 11 residues.

This chain connects TRBV7-9 to TRBJ1-5; 10 nucleotides agree with TRBD1. The CDR3 loop spans 15 amino acids. In germline, CDR1 is SEHNR, CDR2 FQNEAQ (reference sequence). J was trimmed by 6 bases and V by 4 bases; bases with no gene match: 6. The CDR3 loop reads CASSYRGQGSQPQHF. Written as DNA, the CDR3 is TGTGCCAGCAGCTACCGGGGACAGGGGAGTCAGCCCCAGCATTTT.

This clone was seen only a few times. The rearrangement joins TRBV30 to TRBJ1-4; 7 positions match TRBD1. V trimming: 0 bases; J trimming: 3 bases; junction bases outside the gene matches: 7. This CDR3 comprises 16 residues. Germline-derived CDR1 and CDR2 are GTSNPN and SVGIG (reference sequence). The CDR3 nucleotides are TGTGCCTGGAGTGTAGGGGCAGGGGGATCTAATGAAAAACTGTTTTTT. Protein product: CAWSVGAGGSNEKLFF.